Below are 3 T cell receptor beta chains sequenced from a single sample in a study of shared clonotypes between healthy human individuals. The assay was immunoSEQ multiplex PCR, and TCRdb's table has in-frame clones only and misses some. Of about a million clones listed, over 60% are singletons. Sequencing was carried out using memory CD4+ T cells sorted from blood. Subset described: CD45RA-negative fraction. The receptors here all came from a man aged 18 to 29 in good health.

This clone turned up a few times. V gene TRBV5-1 combines with J gene TRBJ1-2; perhaps TRBD1 as D (6 bases). V dropped 4 bases and J dropped 2 bases, with 15 bases sitting between them. The CDR3 consists of 15 residues. CDR1 and CDR2 from the germline V gene are SGHRS and YFSETQ. The CDR3 is CASSTSTGNNYGYTF. The CDR3 nucleotides read TGCGCCAGCAGCACTAGCACAGGGAACAACTATGGCTACACCTTC.

V gene TRBV2 combines with J gene TRBJ1-2; D perhaps matches TRBD1 (5 bases). Trimming removed 6 bases from V and 5 bases from J, with 13 bases in between. Per germline, CDR1 SNHLY and CDR2 FYNNEI. This CDR3 region has 13 residues. The CDR3 nucleotides are TGTGCCAGCAGAGCTGACAGAACTTATGGCTACACCTTC. It is translated as CASRADRTYGYTF.

This clone showed up just once. This chain joins TRBV23-1 and TRBJ1-1; a possible D gene is TRBD1 (5 bases). TRBV23-1 is noted as an ORF with a role that remains uncertain. The CDR3 length is 16 residues. The V gene lost 1 base and the J gene lost 0 bases, with 12 bases spanning the gap. The CDR3 DNA follows: TGCGCCAGCAGTCAATTCCCTGACAGAATGAACACTGAAGCTTTCTTT. Amino acids: CASSQFPDRMNTEAFF.